The 27 T cell receptor beta chains given below trace back to one sample, sequenced in a study of shared clonotypes between healthy human individuals. Sequenced by immunoSEQ multiplex PCR; TCRdb stores in-frame clones only, minus some. The sample lists more than 1 million clones; 78% were seen once. The sequencing input was memory CD4+ T cells from PBMCs. Subset specified: CD45RA-negative fraction. Receptor source: a young man in good health. Some clones in this sample may be carry-over from other donors' samples.

This clone has a count of ten or more. The chain joins TRBV5-1 to TRBJ2-5, with D perhaps TRBD1 (5 bases). The CDR3 extends over 16 amino acids. The V and J ends lost 6 bases and 2 bases respectively, with 20 bases between them. Germline V gene lookup returns CDR1 SGHRS and CDR2 YFSETQ. This CDR3 is CASTALGVSTQETQYF. CDR3 bases: TGCGCCAGCACCGCATTAGGGGTCTCCACTCAAGAGACCCAGTACTTC.

CDR3 nucleotides: TGTGCCTGGTTCTACGAGCAGTACTTC. It encodes CAWFYEQYF. The genes are TRBV30 and TRBJ2-7; no clear D. V lost 5 bases and J 3 bases, leaving 2 bases between the germline ends. CDR1 and CDR2 from the germline V gene are GTSNPN and SVGIG (reference sequence). The CDR3 covers 9 residues. The full variable domain, in which reference TRBV30 and TRBJ2-7 provide the parts outside the CDR3, is SQTIHQWPATLVQPVGSPLSLECTVEGTSNPNLYWYRQAAGRGLQLLFYSVGIGQISSEVPQNLSASRPQDRQFILSSKKLLLSDSGFYLCAWFYEQYFGPGTRLTVT.

The J gene is TRBJ2-3, the V gene TRBV5-1; maybe TRBD2 (6 bases). CDR3 size: 16 residues. CDR1 SGHRS and CDR2 YFSETQ come from the germline V gene. Trimming removed 4 bases from V and 4 bases from J, with 19 bases in between. The CDR3 DNA reads TGCGCCAGCAGCCCCCTAGCGAGTTCCGATTCAGATACGCAGTATTTT. It codes for CASSPLASSDSDTQYF.

The chain recombines TRBV4-1 with TRBJ2-7; D unclear. The germline V gene encodes CDR1 MGHRA and CDR2 YSYEKL. The ends were cut back, 0 bases at V and 4 bases at J, with 10 bases in the middle. The CDR3 is 14 amino acids. The CDR3 DNA follows: TGCGCCAGCAGCCAAGATATGGGCCCTTACGAGCAGTACTTC. Its translation: CASSQDMGPYEQYF.

The chain links TRBV6-5 to TRBJ2-7; D not resolved. The ends were cut back, 6 bases at V and 9 bases at J, with 12 bases in the middle. The CDR3 covers 11 residues. Germline CDR1 MNHEY, CDR2 SVGAGI. This CDR3 reads CASRQFLVQYF. DNA for the CDR3: TGTGCCAGCAGGCAGTTTTTGGTGCAGTACTTC.

Concerning this clone itself: This specimen includes other DNA sequences encoding the same CDR3. The rearrangement links TRBV29-1 to TRBJ2-1, with D perhaps matching TRBD1 or TRBD2 (5 bases each). The germline V gene has CDR1 SQVTM and CDR2 ANQGSEA. CDR3 length equals 9 residues. Trimming left V 7 bases short and J 10 bases short, with 8 bases between. DNA for the CDR3: TGCAGCGCTGGGGACGAGCAGTTCTTC. Its translation: CSAGDEQFF.

Remarks on this clone: In the same sample, other DNA sequences code for this CDR3. The genes are TRBV2 and TRBJ2-3, with D perhaps assigned TRBD1 or TRBD2 (7 bases each). In germline, CDR1 is SNHLY, CDR2 FYNNEI. The CDR3 loop spans 14 amino acids. Deletions cut 6 bases from V and 1 base from J, with 11 bases between. CDR3 sequence (DNA): TGTGCCAGCAGCGCAGGGGGGGGCACAGATACGCAGTATTTT. Translation: CASSAGGGTDTQYF. The variable domain in full, completed from reference TRBV2 and TRBJ2-3, reads EPEVTQTPSHQVTQMGQEVILRCVPISNHLYFYWYRQILGQKVEFLVSFYNNEISEKSEIFDDQFSVERPDGSNFTLKIRSTKLEDSAMYFCASSAGGGTDTQYFGPGTRLTVL.

V usage is TRBV7-2 and J usage is TRBJ2-1; 7 bases line up with TRBD1. The germline gives CDR1 SGHTA, CDR2 FQGNSA. With 3 bases clipped from V and 7 bases from J, the junction kept 3 bases outside the gene matches. The length of the CDR3 is 13 residues. The CDR3 sequence: CASSLTGLNEQFF. In nucleotides, the CDR3 is TGTGCCAGCAGCTTGACAGGGCTTAATGAGCAGTTCTTC.

The rearrangement joins TRBV28 to TRBJ1-3; D not certain. Germline CDR1 is MDHEN and CDR2 is SYDVKM. The V end was cut by 5 bases, the J end by 0 bases, with 11 bases between. The CDR3 is 15 amino acids. CDR3 in DNA: TGTGCCAGCAGTCCCCCGCGAGCCTCTGGAAACACCATATATTTT. Its translation: CASSPPRASGNTIYF. Full variable domain (missing parts from reference TRBV28 and TRBJ1-3): DVKVTQSSRYLVKRTGEKVFLECVQDMDHENMFWYRQDPGLGLRLIYFSYDVKMKEKGDIPEGYSVSREKKERFSLILESASTNQTSMYLCASSPPRASGNTIYFGEGSWLTVV.

This rearrangement joins TRBV5-4 to TRBJ1-3; D might be TRBD1 (6 bases). Germline-derived CDR1 and CDR2 are SGHNT and YYREEE (reference sequence). The CDR3 runs 16 residues. V lost 2 bases to trimming and J lost 0 bases, with 12 bases between them. CDR3 DNA sequence: TGTGCCAGCAGCTTCGGGGGGGCAATCTCTGGAAACACCATATATTTT. This codes for CASSFGGAISGNTIYF.

On this clone itself: Other DNA sequences in the same sample also yield this CDR3. This sequence joins TRBV7-9 and TRBJ2-7; 10 nucleotides match TRBD2. The CDR3 consists of 14 residues. V dropped 4 bases and J dropped 3; count of bases not matched to a gene: 3. The germline CDR1 and CDR2 sequences are SEHNR and FQNEAQ (reference sequence). The chain's CDR3 is CASSSGLAVYEQYF. DNA for the CDR3: TGTGCCAGCAGCTCCGGACTAGCGGTCTACGAGCAGTACTTC.

The genes are TRBV28 and TRBJ1-2, with 7 positions matching TRBD1. The ends lost 4 bases at V and 3 bases at J; junction bases unmatched: 2. The V gene's germline CDR1 is MDHEN and CDR2 SYDVKM. This CDR3 comprises 13 residues. CDR3 residues: CASSSGQDYGYTF. The CDR3 region has the DNA TGTGCCAGCAGTTCCGGACAGGACTATGGCTACACCTTC.

This clone was counted between two and nine times. The V and J genes are TRBV29-1 and TRBJ1-2, with 7 positions matching TRBD1. Germline values: CDR1 SQVTM, CDR2 ANQGSEA. The CDR3 extends over 15 amino acids. V was clipped by 3 bases and J by 1 base; unmatched bases: 8. Here the CDR3 reads CSVEVQGPLNYGYTF. In DNA, the CDR3 is TGCAGCGTTGAGGTACAGGGGCCCCTTAACTATGGCTACACCTTC.

The rearrangement joins TRBV27 to TRBJ2-7, with TRBD1 matching 9 bases. From germline, CDR1 is MNHEY and CDR2 SMNVEV (reference sequence). The CDR3 is 15 amino acids. The V segment lost 6 bases and the J segment 1 base; nucleotides outside the gene matches: 7. The CDR3 nucleotides read TGTGCCAGCAGGGGGCCGGGACAGGGATCCTACGAGCAGTACTTC. This codes for CASRGPGQGSYEQYF.

The CDR3 spells CASLGWDRGTSGGPRSDTQYF. For the CDR3, the DNA is TGTGCCAGCTTGGGATGGGATCGAGGGACTAGCGGAGGCCCGCGATCCGATACGCAGTATTTT. The V call is TRBV18, the J call TRBJ2-3, with 11 bases lining up with TRBD2. The CDR3 runs to 21 residues. The germline CDR1 and CDR2 sequences are KGHSH and LQKENI. V lost 7 bases, J lost 6 bases, and 27 bases stayed unmatched.

This sequence joins TRBV11-3 and TRBJ2-3; D is uncertain. The CDR3 sequence is 14 residues long. Trimming stripped 4 bases from V and 4 bases from J, with 12 bases between. Germline CDR1 reads SGHNT; CDR2 reads YENEEA. The chain's CDR3 is CASSSRRLSDTQYF. In DNA, the CDR3 is TGTGCCAGCAGCTCCCGACGGCTTTCAGATACGCAGTATTTT.

The genes are TRBV5-1 and TRBJ2-5; 11 bases are shared with TRBD1. Germline V gene lookup returns CDR1 SGHRS and CDR2 YFSETQ. This CDR3 is built from 15 residues. After removal of 3 bases from V and 4 bases from J, the junction contained 5 bases not matched to a gene. The CDR3 DNA is TGCGCCAGCAGCTCGGGGACAGGGGGAACAGAGACCCAGTACTTC. Protein product: CASSSGTGGTETQYF.

The chain is built from TRBV6-1 and TRBJ1-1, with a possible D match to TRBD1 (6 bases). The CDR3 extends over 12 amino acids. Germline CDR1 and CDR2: MNHNS and SASEGT. The ends were cut back, 4 bases at V and 8 bases at J, with 11 bases in the middle. The CDR3 sequence is CASSVMGQEAFF. The CDR3 coding sequence is TGTGCCAGCAGTGTTATGGGACAAGAAGCTTTCTTT.

The chain uses TRBV28 and TRBJ2-5, with D hard to call. The ends were cut back, 3 bases at V and 7 bases at J, with 12 bases in the middle. Germline CDR1 is MDHEN and CDR2 is SYDVKM. There are 13 residues in the CDR3. In DNA, the CDR3 is TGTGCCAGCAGTTTGCTGACTGTCAGGACCCAGTACTTC. This sequence encodes CASSLLTVRTQYF.

V and J are TRBV2 and TRBJ2-1, with a tentative D call TRBD1 (7 bases). The CDR3 has 13 amino acids. The V and J ends lost 8 bases and 8 bases respectively, with 16 bases between them. Germline values: CDR1 SNHLY, CDR2 FYNNEI. In DNA form, the CDR3 reads TGTGCCAGCGGGGCCCAGGGGGGTTATGAGCAGTTCTTC. It translates to CASGAQGGYEQFF.

This clone has ten or more counts. In the same sample, other DNA sequences code for this CDR3. The rearrangement joins TRBV7-2 to TRBJ2-6; D is possibly TRBD2 (5 bases). The CDR3 is 15 residues long. CDR1 SGHTA and CDR2 FQGNSA come from the germline V gene. Trimming cost V 4 bases and J 1 base, with 8 bases left between them. CDR3 sequence: CASSSLGSGANVLTF. CDR3 bases: TGTGCCAGCAGCTCACTAGGATCTGGGGCCAACGTCCTGACTTTC.

The chain is built from TRBV7-9 and TRBJ1-2, with 7 positions matching TRBD1. After removal of 5 bases from V and 7 bases from J, the junction contained 10 bases not matched to a gene. CDR1 is SEHNR and CDR2 is FQNEAQ in the germline V gene (reference sequence). The CDR3 is made up of 14 amino acids. The CDR3 here is CASSPTTGTGGYTF. The DNA of the CDR3 is TGTGCCAGCAGCCCAACGACAGGGACGGGTGGCTACACCTTC. Looking up the rest from reference TRBV7-9 and TRBJ1-2 gives the full variable domain: DTGVSQNPRHKITKRGQNVTFRCDPISEHNRLYWYRQTLGQGPEFLTYFQNEAQLEKSRLLSDRFSAERPKGSFSTLEIQRTEQGDSAMYLCASSPTTGTGGYTFGSGTRLTVV.

The chain combines TRBV28 with TRBJ2-2, with a possible D match to TRBD1 (7 bases). Germline CDR1 reads MDHEN; CDR2 reads SYDVKM. V gave up 8 bases and J gave up 5 bases, with 21 bases separating them. This CDR3 contains 16 residues. For the CDR3, the DNA is TGTGCCAGCCGCGGGACAACAGGGGCCTATACCGGGGAGCTGTTTTTT. Its translation is CASRGTTGAYTGELFF. Variable domain in full (rest from reference TRBV28 and TRBJ2-2): DVKVTQSSRYLVKRTGEKVFLECVQDMDHENMFWYRQDPGLGLRLIYFSYDVKMKEKGDIPEGYSVSREKKERFSLILESASTNQTSMYLCASRGTTGAYTGELFFGEGSRLTVL.

The genes are TRBV2 and TRBJ1-5, with a possible D match to TRBD1 (5 bases). Trimming shortened V by 3 bases and J by 4 bases, and 16 bases separated the two germline ends. In germline, CDR1 is SNHLY, CDR2 FYNNEI. The CDR3 loop spans 16 amino acids. The CDR3 protein is CASSEWTGGGNQPQHF. CDR3 coding DNA: TGTGCCAGCAGTGAGTGGACGGGGGGAGGTAATCAGCCCCAGCATTTT.

The V gene is TRBV30, the J gene TRBJ1-3; 7 positions match TRBD1. V lost 3 bases to trimming and J lost 4 bases; unmatched junction nucleotides: 9. Germline loops: CDR1 GTSNPN, CDR2 SVGIG (reference sequence). The CDR3 is 15 residues long. The CDR3 loop is CAWRPDRVGGNTIYF. The DNA of the CDR3 is TGTGCCTGGAGACCAGACAGGGTGGGAGGAAACACCATATATTTT.

The rearrangement links TRBV18 to TRBJ2-7; TRBD2 might be the D (5 bases). Trimming took 4 bases from V and 0 from J, leaving 13 bases between them. There are 15 residues in the CDR3. CDR1 and CDR2 from the germline V gene are KGHSH and LQKENI. The CDR3, as DNA: TGTGCCAGCTCACTCTACCCGGGGAGCTCCTACGAGCAGTACTTC. Its translation: CASSLYPGSSYEQYF.

With regard to this clone: The junction departs from germline at one end; a sequencing error may be responsible. The genes are TRBV10-3 and TRBJ1-2; TRBD1 matches at 12 bases. This CDR3 spans 12 amino acids. Germline CDR1 reads ENHRY; CDR2 reads SYGVKD. The CDR3 nucleotides are TGTGCCATCAGTGGGGACAGGGGGCGTTTAAGCTTC. It yields the protein CAISGDRGRLSF.